This T cell receptor (beta chain) is drawn from a study of blood T cell repertoires in COVID-19. Study summary: Samples representing acute and convalescent COVID-19 were sourced from the United States, Italy and Spain. Sources were T cells, B-cell-depleted T cells, or PBMCs; the material itself was cDNA or gDNA.

Source study methods: Amplification of reference gene primers was used by the study to estimate nucleated cell counts. Sequencing used immunoSEQ multiplex PCR; TCRdb keeps in-frame clones, though not all of them. V, J and clone size are those of that table, while D and trimming were read from the DNA. The data show tens of thousands of clones, 80% seen once. From germline, CDR1 is MNHEY and CDR2 SVGEGT. Losses at the gene ends were 5 bases for V and 0 bases for J; bases not matched to a gene: 15. The CDR3 totals 19 residues. Material for sequencing was peripheral blood. The gene calls are TRBV6-2 or TRBV6-3 and TRBJ1-4; TRBD1 aligns across 7 bases. This clonotype was obtained from a man aged 55 to 70 with active or convalescent COVID-19. This chain's CDR3 is CASSRNIGTALTTNEKLFF. The CDR3 DNA reads as TGTGCCAGCAGTCGTAACATCGGGACAGCACTTACAACTAATGAAAAACTGTTTTTT.